The table lists the clone carrying this TCR beta chain with a few counts. Its target is unknown. The CDR3 runs to 16 residues. The germline V gene encodes CDR1 LGHNA and CDR2 YNFKEQ. The V and J ends lost 1 base and 4 bases respectively, with 16 bases between them. The sample belongs to a study of blood T cells in healthy people across ages. The use of a sample-barcoded 5' primer and a J-beta primer mix characterized a second PCR of about 6 to 11 cycles. One entry per CDR3 protein, called by TCRdb with MiXCR from the 5' RACE reads. The sample has about 1.6 million distinct CDR3 sequences, around 35% seen once; the top ten hold approximately 10%. The authors drew about 9.5 milliliters of peripheral blood from each donor. Study-level results: The long-lived group displayed more naive CD4+ cells, plus higher diversity, than the aged donors did.

The receptor was isolated from a woman aged 25 to 39 in good health. Sequencing input: blood. The chain employs TRBV4-2 and TRBJ2-5, with D tentatively TRBD2 (5 bases). DNA of the CDR3: TGTGCCAGCAGCCAAGCCGGCGGGTCGGTTGGAGAGACCCAGTACTTC. This codes for CASSQAGGSVGETQYF.